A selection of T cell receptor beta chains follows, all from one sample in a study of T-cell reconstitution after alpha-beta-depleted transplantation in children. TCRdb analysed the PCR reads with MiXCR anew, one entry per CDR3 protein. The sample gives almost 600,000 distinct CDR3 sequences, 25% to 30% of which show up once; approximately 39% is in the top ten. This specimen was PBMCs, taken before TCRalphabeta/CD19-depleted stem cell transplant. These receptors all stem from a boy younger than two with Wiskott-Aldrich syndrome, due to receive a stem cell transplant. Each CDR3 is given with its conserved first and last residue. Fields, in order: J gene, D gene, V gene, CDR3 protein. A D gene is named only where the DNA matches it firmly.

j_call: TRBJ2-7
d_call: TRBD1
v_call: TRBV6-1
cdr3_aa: CASSERQTGVKQYF

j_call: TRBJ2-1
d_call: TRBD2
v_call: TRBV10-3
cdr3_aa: CAISPGPSGRVGEQFF

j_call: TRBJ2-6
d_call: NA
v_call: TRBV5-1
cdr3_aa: CASSFTSGANVLTF

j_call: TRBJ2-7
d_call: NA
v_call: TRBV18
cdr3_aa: CASSAGYSYEQYF

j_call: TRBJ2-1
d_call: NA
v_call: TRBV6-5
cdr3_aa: CASSSYDEQFF

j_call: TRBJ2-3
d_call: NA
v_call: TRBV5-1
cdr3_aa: CASSLAGLTSDTQYF

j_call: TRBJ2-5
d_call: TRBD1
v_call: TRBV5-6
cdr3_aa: CASSYGQGAWEETQYF

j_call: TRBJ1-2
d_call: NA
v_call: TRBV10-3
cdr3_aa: CAISESGGRLYGYTF

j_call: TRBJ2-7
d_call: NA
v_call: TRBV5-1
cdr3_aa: CASSLDSSFSYEQYF

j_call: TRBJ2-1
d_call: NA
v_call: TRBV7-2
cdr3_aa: CASSPGREYAYNEQFF

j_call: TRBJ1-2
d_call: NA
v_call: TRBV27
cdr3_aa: CASSNRIGGYTF

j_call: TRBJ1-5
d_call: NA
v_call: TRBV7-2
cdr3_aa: CASSLFNSNQPQHF

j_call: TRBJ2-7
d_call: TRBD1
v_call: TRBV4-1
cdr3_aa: CASSQEATGRFYEQYF

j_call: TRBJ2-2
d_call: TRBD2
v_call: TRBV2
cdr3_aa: CACSEALRSGSTGELFF

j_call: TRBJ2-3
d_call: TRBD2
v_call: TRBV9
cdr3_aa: CASSVGTSGFTDTQYF

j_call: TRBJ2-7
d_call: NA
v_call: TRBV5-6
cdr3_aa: CASSLTGPQGRYEQYF

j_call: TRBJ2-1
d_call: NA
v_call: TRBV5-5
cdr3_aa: CASTLGRGQFF

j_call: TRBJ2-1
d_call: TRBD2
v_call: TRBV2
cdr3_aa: CASSRERYNEQFF

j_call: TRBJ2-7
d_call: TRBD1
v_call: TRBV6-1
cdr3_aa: CASSAQGVSYEQYF

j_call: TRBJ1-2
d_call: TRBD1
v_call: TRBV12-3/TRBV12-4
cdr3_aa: CASSSGQGAGGYTF

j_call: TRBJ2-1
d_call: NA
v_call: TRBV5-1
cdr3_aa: CASSFGASSGNEQFF

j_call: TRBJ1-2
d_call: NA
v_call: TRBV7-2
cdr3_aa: CASSLAQESGYTF

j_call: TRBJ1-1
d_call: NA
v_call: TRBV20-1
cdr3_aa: CSARWLGRGGTEAFF

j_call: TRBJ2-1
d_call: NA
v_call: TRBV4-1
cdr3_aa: CASSLQPGYNEQFF

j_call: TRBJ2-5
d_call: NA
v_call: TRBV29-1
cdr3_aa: CSVGRQKETQYF

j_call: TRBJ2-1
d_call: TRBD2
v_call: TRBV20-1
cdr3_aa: CSGLVGGEQFF

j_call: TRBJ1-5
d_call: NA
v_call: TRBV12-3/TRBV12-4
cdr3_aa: CASRLTGTINQPQHF

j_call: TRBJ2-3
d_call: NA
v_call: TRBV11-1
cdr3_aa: CASSSSGQGADTQYF

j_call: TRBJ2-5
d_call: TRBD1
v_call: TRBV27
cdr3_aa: CASSFLGQEETQYF

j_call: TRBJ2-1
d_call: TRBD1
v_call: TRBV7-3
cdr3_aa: CASGGTGDNEQFF

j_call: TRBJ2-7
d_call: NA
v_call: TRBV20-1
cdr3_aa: CSAKRTYEQYF

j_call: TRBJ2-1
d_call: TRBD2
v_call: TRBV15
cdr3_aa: CATSSDLAVSYNEQFF

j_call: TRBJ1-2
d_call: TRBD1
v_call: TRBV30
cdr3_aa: CAWNLIHRGGYGYTF

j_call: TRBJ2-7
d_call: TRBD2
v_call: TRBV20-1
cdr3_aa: CSATRLAGSEQYF

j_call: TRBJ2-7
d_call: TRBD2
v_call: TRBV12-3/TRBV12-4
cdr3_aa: CASSSSTSGRAREQYF

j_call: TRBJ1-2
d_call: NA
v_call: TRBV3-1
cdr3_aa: CASSREGSPNYGYTF

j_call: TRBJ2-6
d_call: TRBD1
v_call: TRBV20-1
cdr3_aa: CSARVQGSSGANVLTF

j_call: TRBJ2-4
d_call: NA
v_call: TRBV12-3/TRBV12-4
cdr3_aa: CASSFGSKAKNIQYF

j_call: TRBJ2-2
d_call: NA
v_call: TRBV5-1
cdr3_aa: CASSLAMRELFF

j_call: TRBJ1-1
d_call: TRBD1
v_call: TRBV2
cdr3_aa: CASRTTGVNTEAFF

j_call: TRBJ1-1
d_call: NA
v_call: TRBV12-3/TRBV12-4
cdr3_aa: CAVRGGGTEAFF